This TCR beta chain was observed in a study of vaccination and CD4 T cells after COVID-19. With 1 base removed from V and 0 bases from J, the gap between germline ends came to 8 bases. The CDR3 extends over 15 amino acids. Per the germline V gene, CDR1 is KGHSH and CDR2 is LQKENI. Treatment reported: 10-day PBMC culture with coronavirus spike peptide pools or control peptides (ViraFEST assay). Expansion of antigen-specific T cells with peptide pools by ViraFEST preceded sequencing of TCRs. As to this clonotype: The antigen is not known.

The assay that was used to sequence DNA from cultured CD4+ T cells was the Oncomine TCR Beta short-read assay. It was cultured CD4+ T cells from which genomic DNA was extracted. MiXCR was run by TCRdb on the PCR reads, yielding one entry per CDR3 protein. The table lists 14,000 to 15,000 distinct CDR3 sequences, roughly two fifths of them singletons. The sequence derives from a human donor who had recovered from COVID-19. The chain employs TRBV18 and TRBJ2-3; D not resolved. Sequences were obtained from CD4+ T cells from blood, cultured in vitro. The CDR3 region has the DNA TGTGCCAGCTCACCACTGGGCGTTAGCACAGATACGCAGTATTTT. Its translation is CASSPLGVSTDTQYF.